The rows below give T cell receptor beta chains drawn from one sample of a study of blood T cell repertoires in COVID-19. The method was immunoSEQ multiplex PCR; TCRdb's version includes in-frame clones alone and lacks a portion of them. The sample records approximately 30,000 clones, more than 85% being singletons. The specimen sequenced was peripheral blood. All receptors come from a human donor in a cohort sampled during active COVID-19. Each CDR3 is given without its conserved first and last residue. Expanded clones get a size class; other rows say once, few or many, or leave the size out.

abundance | len | j_gene | v_gene | CDR3aa
- | 12 | TRBJ2-1 | TRBV6-5 | ASRPRGSHNEQF
- | 11 | TRBJ1-1 | TRBV2 | ASQASENTEAF
- | 14 | TRBJ1-3 | TRBV5-6 | ASSFRQGFRGNTIY
- | 12 | TRBJ2-1 | TRBV2 | ASSEGTSPNEQF
once | 11 | TRBJ2-3 | TRBV2 | ASGLSGTDTQY
- | 9 | TRBJ1-1 | TRBV30 | AWRRGTEAF
- | 13 | TRBJ1-1 | TRBV18 | ASSSLDTPNTEAF
- | 10 | TRBJ2-1 | TRBV12-3/TRBV12-4 | ASSSRRDEQF
- | 15 | TRBJ1-4 | TRBV19 | ASSIWTGEVANEKLF
- | 12 | TRBJ1-1 | TRBV6-5 | ASSPGQSGTEAF
- | 11 | TRBJ2-1 | TRBV14 | ASSQGWGRRQF
- | 16 | TRBJ1-5 | TRBV28 | ASSLLFRGQGSVQPQH
- | 15 | TRBJ2-1 | TRBV6-1 | ASSELSGRSNYNEQF
- | 13 | TRBJ2-1 | TRBV5-4 | ASSLSTGRFNEQF
once | 12 | TRBJ2-3 | TRBV5-4 | ASSQGGGTDTQY
- | 11 | TRBJ2-1 | TRBV28 | ASSFREANEQF
- | 12 | TRBJ2-7 | TRBV11-2 | ASSLGVLWYEQY
once | 15 | TRBJ2-7 | TRBV21-1 | ASSKGGMRTSGYEQY
- | 10 | TRBJ1-1 | TRBV6-5 | ASSYIVTEAF
- | 11 | TRBJ2-1 | TRBV5-1 | ASSWTVDNEQF
- | 13 | TRBJ2-2 | TRBV6-5 | ASTSLAANTGELF
once | 13 | TRBJ1-2 | TRBV10-1 | ASSFNRDRAYGYT
once | 16 | TRBJ2-6 | TRBV4-1 | ASSHAGQGGSGANVLT
- | 13 | TRBJ1-3 | TRBV9 | ASSPTGGAGNTIY
- | 12 | TRBJ1-1 | TRBV11-2 | ASSFLQGGTEAF
- | 12 | TRBJ2-1 | TRBV11-2 | ASSGGSSYNEQF
- | 12 | TRBJ2-3 | TRBV3-1/TRBV3-2 | ASSHGTGTDTQY
- | 11 | TRBJ2-1 | TRBV29-1 | SVRTSDFNEQF
- | 14 | TRBJ2-1 | TRBV27 | ASSPRLAGGLNEQF
- | 14 | TRBJ2-3 | TRBV4-1 | ASSPPGGGATDTQY
- | 12 | TRBJ1-5 | TRBV29-1 | SVVQGGYNQPQH
- | 11 | TRBJ2-7 | TRBV5-1 | ASSFPAGGEQY
- | 17 | TRBJ2-2 | TRBV4-1 | ASSQWARLAGANTGELF
once | 14 | TRBJ2-1 | TRBV5-1 | ASSQSGVQSYNEQF
- | 14 | TRBJ2-1 | TRBV24-1 | ATSDPRGGQYNEQF
few | 12 | TRBJ2-7 | TRBV30 | AWYKGAEAYEQY
- | 16 | TRBJ2-6 | TRBV7-9 | ASSYMTGGSSGANVLT
- | 12 | TRBJ2-7 | TRBV5-8 | ASSFWGQAYEQY
few | 13 | TRBJ2-2 | TRBV15 | ATSRDLQAGGELF
- | 12 | TRBJ1-2 | TRBV23-1 | ASSPIRDSYGYT
- | 13 | TRBJ2-1 | TRBV6-5 | ASTIRQGWVDEQF
- | 13 | TRBJ2-7 | TRBV15 | ATSRDLVSSYEQY
once | 14 | TRBJ2-7 | TRBV6-5 | ASSSSTTGWSYEQY
- | 13 | TRBJ1-5 | TRBV15 | ATSTGTLSNQPQH
- | 10 | TRBJ1-1 | TRBV19 | ASTGWAAEAF
- | 14 | TRBJ2-2 | TRBV5-8 | ASSLDGTRNTGELF
- | 12 | TRBJ2-7 | TRBV6-1 | ASSEASGRTEQY
- | 12 | TRBJ2-5 | TRBV19 | ASSIAGGQETQY
- | 11 | TRBJ2-5 | TRBV4-1 | ASSQEGEETQY
- | 13 | TRBJ1-2 | TRBV27 | ASSLRTGAGYGYT
- | 11 | TRBJ2-1 | TRBV24-1 | ATAGPEYNEQF
- | 10 | TRBJ1-2 | TRBV28 | ASSLRGYGYT
- | 11 | TRBJ1-1 | TRBV3-1/TRBV3-2 | ASSLLQGAEAF
- | 11 | TRBJ1-2 | TRBV9 | ASSLAGGNGYT
- | 12 | TRBJ1-1 | TRBV6-5 | ASSFNILNTEAF